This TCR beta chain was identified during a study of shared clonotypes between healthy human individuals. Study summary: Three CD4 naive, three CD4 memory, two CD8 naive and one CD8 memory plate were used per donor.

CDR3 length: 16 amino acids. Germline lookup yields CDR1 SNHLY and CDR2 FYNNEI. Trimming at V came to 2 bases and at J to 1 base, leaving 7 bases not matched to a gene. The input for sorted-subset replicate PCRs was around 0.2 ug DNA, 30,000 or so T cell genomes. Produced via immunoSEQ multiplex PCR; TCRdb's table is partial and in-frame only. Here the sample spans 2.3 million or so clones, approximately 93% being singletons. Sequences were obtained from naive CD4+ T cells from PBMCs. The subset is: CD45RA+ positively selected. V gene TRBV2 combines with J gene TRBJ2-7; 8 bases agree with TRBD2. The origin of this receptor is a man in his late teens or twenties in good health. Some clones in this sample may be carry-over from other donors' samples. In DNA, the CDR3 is TGTGCCAGCAGTGAACGGTTTGGGACTAGATCCTACGAGCAGTACTTC. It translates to CASSERFGTRSYEQYF.